The 30 T cell receptor beta chains below were found in one sample sequenced in a study of blood T cell repertoires in COVID-19. Using immunoSEQ multiplex PCR, the repertoire was profiled, and TCRdb retains in-frame clones only, with some absent. Here the sample spans about 60,000 clones, 70% to 85% being singletons. Sequences were obtained from peripheral blood. All receptors come from a man aged 60 to 69 with acute or convalescent COVID-19.

This clone is a singleton in its sample. The rearrangement joins TRBV29-1 to TRBJ2-3; 13 bases fit TRBD2. Germline CDR1 reads SQVTM; CDR2 reads ANQGSEA. CDR3 size: 15 residues. Germline trimming cut 7 bases from V and 2 bases from J; bases unmatched to any gene: 6. The DNA for the CDR3 is TGCAGCGCGACGACTAGCGGGGGGTTCACAGATACGCAGTATTTT. Its translation: CSATTSGGFTDTQYF.

In this sample, this clone turned up a few times. V is TRBV2 and J is TRBJ2-7, with TRBD1 matching over 7 bases. V gave up 6 bases and J gave up 3 bases; unmatched junction bases: 17. The CDR3 is 17 amino acids. Germline CDR1 and CDR2: SNHLY and FYNNEI. As DNA, the CDR3 is TGTGCCAGCAGATATTCCTCTAGGGACAGCTCCTTCTACGAGCAGTACTTC. It translates to CASRYSSRDSSFYEQYF.

V gene TRBV6-1 combines with J gene TRBJ1-2; 9 bases map to TRBD1. Germline V gene lookup returns CDR1 MNHNS and CDR2 SASEGT. J was trimmed by 6 bases and V by 0 bases; bases with no gene match: 5. The CDR3 has 15 amino acids. In nucleotides, the CDR3 is TGTGCCAGCAGTGAAGCAGGACAGGGGAAGGATGGCTACACCTTC. Its protein product is CASSEAGQGKDGYTF.

This chain links TRBV7-9 with TRBJ1-5, with D uncertain. Germline V lookup: CDR1 SEHNR, CDR2 FQNEAQ (reference sequence). With 1 base removed from V and 0 bases from J, the gap between germline ends came to 7 bases. This CDR3 spans 15 amino acids. CDR3 amino acids: CASSLGLNSNQPQHF. In DNA, the CDR3 is TGTGCCAGCAGCTTAGGCCTAAATAGCAATCAGCCCCAGCATTTT.

This chain uses TRBV5-1 with TRBJ1-4; tentative D call: TRBD1 (6 bases). Between the trimmed V and J ends, which lost 1 base and 6 bases, there was a span of 10 bases. CDR1 and CDR2 (germline): SGHRS, YFSETQ. CDR3 length: 14 amino acids. The CDR3 sequence is CASSLRGGDEKLFF. CDR3 in DNA: TGCGCCAGCAGCTTGAGAGGGGGTGATGAAAAACTGTTTTTT.

This chain links TRBV30 with TRBJ2-1, with a tentative D call TRBD2 (7 bases). This CDR3 has 12 amino acids. Germline loops: CDR1 GTSNPN, CDR2 SVGIG (reference sequence). V was clipped by 1 base and J by 12 bases, with 13 bases between them. CDR3 sequence reads: CAWSGGGAGQFF. In nucleotides, the CDR3 is TGTGCCTGGAGTGGAGGGGGGGCCGGGCAGTTCTTC.

This chain links TRBV2 with TRBJ1-1; 7 bases are shared with TRBD1. There are 12 residues in the CDR3. Trimming removed 8 bases from V and 4 bases from J; junction bases left unmatched: 4. Germline CDR1 is SNHLY and CDR2 is FYNNEI. CDR3 sequence reads: CASLGDSTEAFF. CDR3 nucleotide sequence: TGTGCCAGCCTGGGGGACAGCACTGAAGCTTTCTTT.

V and J are TRBV19 and TRBJ1-2; maybe TRBD1 (6 bases). Trimming took 5 bases from V and 2 from J, leaving 6 bases between them. The CDR3 length is 12 residues. Germline V CDR1 and CDR2: LNHDA, SQIVND (reference sequence). Here the CDR3 DNA reads TGTGCCAGTAGTGGGACAAACTATGGCTACACCTTC. Translated: CASSGTNYGYTF. The whole variable domain, filled in from reference TRBV19 and TRBJ1-2, reads DGGITQSPKYLFRKEGQNVTLSCEQNLNHDAMYWYRQDPGQGLRLIYYSQIVNDFQKGDIAEGYSVSREKKESFPLTVTSAQKNPTAFYLCASSGTNYGYTFGSGTRLTVV.

The V gene is TRBV7-2, the J gene TRBJ2-5, with TRBD2 identical over 8 bases. V lost 1 base to trimming and J lost 4 bases; unmatched junction nucleotides: 5. The CDR3 consists of 15 residues. Germline-derived CDR1 and CDR2 are SGHTA and FQGNSA. CDR3 loop: CASSLGRGGRETQYF. The CDR3 DNA reads TGTGCCAGCAGCTTAGGTCGGGGGGGCCGAGAGACCCAGTACTTC.

This rearrangement joins TRBV29-1 to TRBJ1-1; D possibly corresponds to TRBD1 (5 bases). Trimming cost V 4 bases and J 0 bases, with 6 bases left between them. Germline V gene sequence: CDR1 SQVTM, CDR2 ANQGSEA. This CDR3 comprises 12 residues. The CDR3 DNA reads as TGCAGCGTTGGCAGGGTGAACACTGAAGCTTTCTTT. Translation: CSVGRVNTEAFF.

The chain uses TRBV5-4 and TRBJ1-2; D is unclear. Germline CDR1 reads SGHNT; CDR2 reads YYREEE (reference sequence). The CDR3 length is 13 residues. Trimming left V 4 bases short and J 4 bases short, with 11 bases between. The CDR3 coding sequence is TGTGCCAGCAGCCCCCCGGAGGTCTATGGCTACACCTTC. Translating gives CASSPPEVYGYTF.

The gene calls are TRBV9 and TRBJ1-3; D may be TRBD1 (5 bases). The germline V gene encodes CDR1 SGDLS and CDR2 YYNGEE. The V end was cut by 0 bases, the J end by 4 bases, with 5 bases between. This CDR3 has 13 residues. The CDR3 region is CASSVGQGNTIYF. DNA for the CDR3: TGTGCCAGCAGCGTAGGACAGGGAAACACCATATATTTT.

This chain connects TRBV24-1 to TRBJ1-1; TRBD1 might be the D (6 bases). CDR1 and CDR2 from the germline V gene are KGHDR and SFDVKD. The length of the CDR3 is 14 residues. Trimming stripped 5 bases from V and 1 base from J, with 10 bases between. The CDR3 loop reads CATSALQGNTEAFF. The CDR3, as DNA: TGTGCCACCAGTGCCCTACAGGGGAACACTGAAGCTTTCTTT.

The chain carries TRBV24-1 and TRBJ1-4, with D tentatively TRBD1 (5 bases). The CDR3 spans 14 residues. CDR1 and CDR2 (germline): KGHDR, SFDVKD. Deletions cut 3 bases from V and 5 bases from J, with 9 bases between. For the CDR3, the DNA is TGTGCCACCAGTGATGCCAGACAGAATGAAAAACTGTTTTTT. Its translation is CATSDARQNEKLFF.

The genes are TRBV10-3 and TRBJ1-6; D perhaps matches TRBD1 (6 bases). The CDR3 is 15 amino acids. Trimming removed 0 bases from V and 10 bases from J, with 13 bases in between. Germline CDR1 and CDR2: ENHRY and SYGVKD. The CDR3 loop is CAISESRQGNSPLHF. CDR3 DNA: TGTGCCATCAGTGAGTCGAGGCAGGGGAACTCACCCCTCCACTTT.

The rearrangement links TRBV5-8 to TRBJ2-7, with TRBD1 identical over 12 bases. The germline V gene encodes CDR1 SGHTS and CDR2 YDEGEE. The J segment lost 7 bases and the V segment lost 4 bases, leaving 9 bases of the junction unmatched. The CDR3 runs 15 residues. The CDR3 protein is CASSNPGQGAEEQYF. DNA for the CDR3: TGTGCCAGCAGCAATCCGGGACAGGGGGCTGAGGAGCAGTACTTC.

The chain has TRBV15 and TRBJ2-2; no clear D gene. This CDR3 has 14 residues. The ends were cut back, 4 bases at V and 0 bases at J, with 6 bases in the middle. The germline V gene has CDR1 LNHNV and CDR2 YYDKDF (reference sequence). CDR3: CATSIGANTGELFF. Written as DNA, the CDR3 is TGTGCCACCAGCATCGGTGCGAACACCGGGGAGCTGTTTTTT.

The V gene is TRBV12-5, the J gene TRBJ1-5; TRBD1 is a possible D gene (6 bases). The germline CDR1 and CDR2 sequences are LGHNT and FRNRAP. Trimming removed 6 bases at V and 5 bases at J, with 17 bases between. CDR3 length: 15 amino acids. As DNA, the CDR3 is TGTGCTAGTGGGGAAGACAGGTTACTGTATCAGCCCCAGCATTTT. Its translation: CASGEDRLLYQPQHF.

This clone was observed a handful of times. The gene calls are TRBV18 and TRBJ1-4, with 9 positions matching TRBD1. The junction had 5 bases not matched to a gene; V was cut back by 4 bases and J by 8 bases. This CDR3 comprises 14 residues. Germline V gives CDR1 KGHSH, CDR2 LQKENI. The CDR3 protein is CASSLTGGEEKLFF. The DNA of the CDR3 is TGTGCCAGCTCACTCACAGGGGGCGAGGAAAAACTGTTTTTT. Based on the CDR3 plus reference TRBV18 and TRBJ1-4, the full variable domain is NAGVMQNPRHLVRRRGQEARLRCSPMKGHSHVYWYRQLPEEGLKFMVYLQKENIIDESGMPKERFSAEFPKEGPSILRIQQVVRGDSAAYFCASSLTGGEEKLFFGSGTQLSVL.

The CDR3 spells CASPNRGATEAFF. For the CDR3, the DNA is TGTGCCAGTCCGAACAGGGGAGCTACTGAAGCTTTCTTT. V usage is TRBV19 and J usage is TRBJ1-1; 7 nucleotides align to TRBD1. Trimming removed 8 bases from V and 5 bases from J; junction bases left unmatched: 8. In germline, CDR1 is LNHDA, CDR2 SQIVND (reference sequence). CDR3 length: 13 residues. The full variable domain, its missing parts supplied by reference TRBV19 and TRBJ1-1, is DGGITQSPKYLFRKEGQNVTLSCEQNLNHDAMYWYRQDPGQGLRLIYYSQIVNDFQKGDIAEGYSVSREKKESFPLTVTSAQKNPTAFYLCASPNRGATEAFFGQGTRLTVV.

This clone was picked up a small number of times. The chain joins TRBV5-1 to TRBJ2-5; unclear D gene. CDR3 size: 12 residues. The ends were cut back, 2 bases at V and 1 base at J, with 3 bases in the middle. CDR1 and CDR2 from the germline V gene are SGHRS and YFSETQ. CDR3 coding DNA: TGCGCCAGCAGCTTCAGCCAAGAGACCCAGTACTTC. Its translation is CASSFSQETQYF.

The gene calls are TRBV30 and TRBJ1-2; D gene uncertain. The ends were cut back, 0 bases at V and 5 bases at J, with 10 bases in the middle. The germline gives CDR1 GTSNPN, CDR2 SVGIG (reference sequence). CDR3 length equals 13 residues. The CDR3 sequence: CAWSVGQWYGYTF. In nucleotides, the CDR3 is TGTGCCTGGAGTGTCGGTCAATGGTATGGCTACACCTTC.

J is TRBJ2-7 and V is TRBV2; TRBD2 aligns across 10 bases. From germline, CDR1 is SNHLY and CDR2 FYNNEI. V trimming: 2 bases; J trimming: 0 bases; junction bases outside the gene matches: 7. The CDR3 totals 17 residues. The CDR3 loop is CASSEPPGLAISYEQYF. The CDR3 nucleotides are TGTGCCAGCAGTGAACCACCGGGACTAGCGATCTCCTACGAGCAGTACTTC.

This clone was counted a few times. The chain joins TRBV18 to TRBJ1-6; 7 bases are a match to TRBD1. The CDR3 spans 16 residues. Germline V gene data show CDR1 as KGHSH and CDR2 as LQKENI. V lost 1 base to trimming and J lost 8 bases; unmatched junction nucleotides: 8. The CDR3 bases are TGTGCCAGCTCACCACTTCCGACAGGGTTAGATTCACCCCTCCACTTT. Its translation is CASSPLPTGLDSPLHF.

This sequence joins TRBV2 and TRBJ2-5; maybe TRBD2 (7 bases). V was pared by 9 bases and J by 5 bases, with 22 bases between. The germline V gene encodes CDR1 SNHLY and CDR2 FYNNEI. There are 15 residues in the CDR3. The CDR3 loop is CASNSLGGGRETQYF. The CDR3 DNA sequence: TGTGCCAGTAACTCCCTTGGGGGGGGGCGGGAGACCCAGTACTTC. The full variable domain, rest sourced from reference TRBV2 and TRBJ2-5, is EPEVTQTPSHQVTQMGQEVILRCVPISNHLYFYWYRQILGQKVEFLVSFYNNEISEKSEIFDDQFSVERPDGSNFTLKIRSTKLEDSAMYFCASNSLGGGRETQYFGPGTRLLVL.

The chain has TRBV7-2 and TRBJ2-1; 11 bases agree with TRBD2. Losses at the gene ends were 5 bases for V and 4 bases for J; bases not matched to a gene: 4. Per germline, CDR1 SGHTA and CDR2 FQGNSA. This CDR3 is built from 15 residues. The CDR3 bases are TGTGCCAGCAGCGAGGGACTAGCGGATTACAATGAGCAGTTCTTC. Its protein is CASSEGLADYNEQFF.

The V call is TRBV5-4, the J call TRBJ1-1; TRBD1 is a possible D gene (6 bases). The germline V and J ends were trimmed by 4 bases and 11 bases, with 18 bases remaining between them. CDR1 is SGHNT and CDR2 is YYREEE in the germline V gene (reference sequence). The CDR3 is made up of 13 amino acids. CDR3 sequence (DNA): TGTGCCAGCAGCCCCCCTCAGGGGCGAGGGGCTTTCTTT. It is translated as CASSPPQGRGAFF.

The rearrangement uses TRBV10-3 and TRBJ2-3; 9 nucleotides match TRBD2. The germline gives CDR1 ENHRY, CDR2 SYGVKD. CDR3 length equals 15 residues. Trimming removed 4 bases from V and 3 bases from J; junction bases left unmatched: 5. CDR3 in amino acids: CAISVAGAGTDTQYF. CDR3 DNA sequence: TGTGCCATCAGTGTAGCGGGGGCCGGGACAGATACGCAGTATTTT.

The rearrangement links TRBV19 to TRBJ2-7; possibly TRBD1 for D (7 bases). The CDR3 length is 15 residues. CDR1 and CDR2 (germline): LNHDA, SQIVND (reference sequence). The V and J ends lost 7 bases and 8 bases respectively, with 24 bases between them. The CDR3 DNA reads TGTGCCAGTATGTCGGGGGAAGGGACAGCGGGCAAGCAGTACTTC. It codes for CASMSGEGTAGKQYF.

V usage is TRBV5-1 and J usage is TRBJ1-2, with 8 positions matching TRBD1. Germline V CDR1 and CDR2: SGHRS, YFSETQ. With 4 bases clipped from V and 7 bases from J, the junction kept 9 bases outside the gene matches. The CDR3 spans 14 residues. The CDR3 reads CASSRNTGGTGYTF. In DNA form, the CDR3 reads TGCGCCAGCAGCCGAAACACAGGGGGAACTGGCTACACCTTC.